The 23 T cell receptor beta chains presented below share a single source sample, sequenced in a study of T-cell reconstitution after alpha-beta-depleted transplantation in children. The TCRbeta library was prepared with unique molecular identifiers. MiXCR, run by TCRdb on the PCR reads, gives a single entry per CDR3 protein. The repertoire holds some 110,000 distinct CDR3 sequences, 10% seen once, with under 40% in the top ten. Sequencing was performed on PBMCs, taken before TCRalphabeta/CD19-depleted stem cell transplant. These TCRs come from a boy aged 2 to 9 with acute lymphoblastic leukemia, due to receive a stem cell transplant.

The rearrangement joins TRBV2 to TRBJ2-3; 9 positions match TRBD2. V dropped 4 bases and J dropped 7; count of bases not matched to a gene: 6. Germline lookup yields CDR1 SNHLY and CDR2 FYNNEI. The CDR3 has 14 residues. DNA for the CDR3: TGTGCCAGCAGTGGGGGACTAGCAAAAAATACGCAGTATTTT. It codes for CASSGGLAKNTQYF.

The chain employs TRBV5-1 and TRBJ2-2; TRBD1 agrees at 7 bases. V shed 3 bases and J 4 bases; nucleotides not matched to a gene: 3. This CDR3 has 14 residues. CDR1 and CDR2 (germline): SGHRS, YFSETQ. CDR3: CASSYRGGTGELFF. The CDR3, as DNA: TGCGCCAGCAGCTACAGGGGCGGCACCGGGGAGCTGTTTTTT.

The chain links TRBV7-2 to TRBJ2-1, with TRBD2 matching over 12 bases. There are 16 residues in the CDR3. The germline V gene encodes CDR1 SGHTA and CDR2 FQGNSA. V lost 0 bases to trimming and J lost 10 bases; unmatched junction nucleotides: 7. Written as DNA, the CDR3 is TGTGCCAGCAGCTTAGCCCGACTAGCGGGAGACCGAGAGCAGTTCTTC. It specifies CASSLARLAGDREQFF.

The chain has TRBV7-9 and TRBJ2-3; 9 positions match TRBD2. From germline, CDR1 is SEHNR and CDR2 FQNEAQ (reference sequence). This CDR3 comprises 14 residues. V was clipped by 7 bases and J by 7 bases; unmatched bases: 9. The CDR3 region is CASTDRRGGNTQYF. The CDR3 DNA sequence: TGTGCCAGCACCGATAGGCGGGGGGGGAATACGCAGTATTTT.

The chain combines TRBV24-1 with TRBJ2-5, with D unresolved. The CDR3 extends over 15 amino acids. Germline lookup yields CDR1 KGHDR and CDR2 SFDVKD. V gave up 1 base and J gave up 5 bases, with 13 bases separating them. Here the CDR3 reads CATSDFGRGEETQYF. The CDR3, as DNA: TGTGCCACCAGTGATTTTGGGCGAGGAGAGGAGACCCAGTACTTC.

There are a few counts of this clonotype. The V call is TRBV5-1, the J call TRBJ1-3, with D uncertain. The V and J ends lost 5 bases and 0 bases respectively, with 6 bases between them. The CDR3 is 13 residues long. Germline loops: CDR1 SGHRS, CDR2 YFSETQ. CDR3 sequence reads: CASRVSSGNTIYF. DNA of the CDR3: TGCGCCAGCAGAGTGAGCTCTGGAAACACCATATATTTT.

This clonotype was seen many times. This chain uses TRBV20-1 with TRBJ2-5, with 9 bases lining up with TRBD1. The CDR3 has 14 amino acids. CDR1 and CDR2 (germline): DFQATT, SNEGSKA (reference sequence). V lost 3 bases to trimming and J lost 4 bases; unmatched junction nucleotides: 6. The CDR3: CSASQGQGPETQYF. For the CDR3, the DNA is TGCAGTGCTAGCCAGGGACAGGGCCCAGAGACCCAGTACTTC.

This clonotype was seen repeatedly, ten times or more. This chain links TRBV18 with TRBJ2-7; D possibly corresponds to TRBD2 (5 bases). The CDR3 has 12 amino acids. Germline CDR1 is KGHSH and CDR2 is LQKENI. V was trimmed by 6 bases and J by 7 bases, leaving 13 bases between them. The chain's CDR3 is CASSFETGEQYF. The CDR3 coding sequence is TGTGCCAGCTCCTTCGAAACGGGAGAGCAGTACTTC.

The genes are TRBV6-1 and TRBJ2-3; possibly TRBD1 for D (6 bases). The CDR3 sequence is 15 residues long. CDR1 is MNHNS, CDR2 SASEGT, per germline. Between the trimmed V and J ends, which lost 8 bases and 0 bases, there was a span of 15 bases. The CDR3 DNA reads TGTGCCAGCGGGGGCGGACAGCGGAGCACAGATACGCAGTATTTT. Its translation is CASGGGQRSTDTQYF.

V and J are TRBV20-1 and TRBJ2-7, with TRBD2 matching 12 bases. Unmatched junction bases numbered 7, after V lost 3 bases and J lost 4 bases. There are 15 residues in the CDR3. Germline V gives CDR1 DFQATT, CDR2 SNEGSKA (reference sequence). CDR3 region: CSASRTSGKSYEQYF. In DNA, the CDR3 is TGCAGTGCTAGCAGGACTAGCGGGAAGTCGTACGAGCAGTACTTC.

This clonotype was counted once. The chain has TRBV5-1 and TRBJ2-7; D ambiguous. The germline V gene has CDR1 SGHRS and CDR2 YFSETQ. This CDR3 has 14 residues. V was shortened by 3 bases and J by 0 bases, with 10 bases between the two germline ends. The CDR3 protein is CASSSQVPSYEQYF. The CDR3 DNA is TGCGCCAGCAGCTCCCAGGTCCCCTCCTACGAGCAGTACTTC.

This clonotype was observed many times. This chain links TRBV7-6 with TRBJ2-1, with TRBD1 matching over 8 bases. The CDR3 extends over 17 amino acids. Germline V gene data show CDR1 as SGHVS and CDR2 as FNYEAQ. Trimming took 0 bases from V and 5 from J; bases not matched to a gene: 9. Here the CDR3 DNA reads TGTGCCAGCAGCTTAGCGACAGGGGTCCGTCGGGACAATGAGCAGTTCTTC. Translating it yields CASSLATGVRRDNEQFF.

This clonotype was seen repeatedly, ten times or more. The chain carries TRBV5-1 and TRBJ2-7; TRBD1 or TRBD2 may be the D gene (5 bases each). The germline V and J ends were trimmed by 2 bases and 5 bases, with 14 bases remaining between them. This CDR3 has 14 amino acids. Germline V gene data show CDR1 as SGHRS and CDR2 as YFSETQ. CDR3 nucleotide sequence: TGCGCCAGCAGCTTCCAGGGCCCGGGGAACGAGCAGTACTTC. Protein sequence: CASSFQGPGNEQYF.

This chain joins TRBV3-1 and TRBJ2-1, with 16 bases that match TRBD2. J gave up 2 bases and V 5 bases, and 9 bases lay outside the gene matches. The CDR3 sequence is 19 residues long. CDR1 and CDR2 from the germline V gene are LGHDT and YNNKEL (reference sequence). DNA of the CDR3: TGTGCCAGCAGCGACTCCTCCGGGACTAGCGGGAGGGCCTACAATGAGCAGTTCTTC. Its translation: CASSDSSGTSGRAYNEQFF.

This clonotype was seen at least ten times. The junction does not match germline at one end; this may be a read error. This sequence joins TRBV7-7 and TRBJ2-7, with 13 bases that match TRBD2. The CDR3 is 15 amino acids. Per the germline V gene, CDR1 is SSHAT and CDR2 is FNYEAQ (reference sequence). This chain's CDR3 is CASSPTSGRSDEQYF. The CDR3 region has the DNA TGTGCTAGCAGCCCGACTAGCGGGAGGTCGGACGAGCAGTACTTC.

This clonotype showed up many times. The genes are TRBV5-1 and TRBJ2-1, with TRBD2 matching over 8 bases. From germline, CDR1 is SGHRS and CDR2 YFSETQ. This CDR3 has 16 residues. V shed 3 bases, J shed 8 bases, and the junction held 13 bases outside the gene matches. CDR3 nucleotides: TGCGCCAGCAGCTCCGTGTCCGGGAGGGCCATGGATGAGCAGTTCTTC. Amino acids: CASSSVSGRAMDEQFF.

V gene TRBV5-1 combines with J gene TRBJ2-1; 9 positions match TRBD2. J lost 4 bases, V lost 4 bases, and 6 bases had no gene match. Looked up from germline, CDR1 is SGHRS and CDR2 is YFSETQ. CDR3 size: 15 residues. In DNA form, the CDR3 reads TGCGCCAGCAGCGGGCTAGCGGGGAAATACAATGAGCAGTTCTTC. Translation: CASSGLAGKYNEQFF.

This clonotype was seen at least ten times. The chain couples TRBV29-1 to TRBJ2-1, with 10 nucleotides matching TRBD2. The CDR3 runs to 17 residues. Germline V CDR1 and CDR2: SQVTM, ANQGSEA. Trimming removed 7 bases from V and 1 base from J; junction bases left unmatched: 13. CDR3 coding DNA: TGCAGCGCCAACCACCGGGCTAGCGGGAGTTCCTACAATGAGCAGTTCTTC. Translated: CSANHRASGSSYNEQFF.

This clonotype was counted only a few times. The chain couples TRBV7-3 to TRBJ2-7, with D hard to call. The germline V and J ends were trimmed by 1 base and 0 bases, with 7 bases remaining between them. CDR1 is SGHTA, CDR2 FQGTGA, per germline. The CDR3 is 14 amino acids. The CDR3 protein is CASSLSHNSYEQYF. The CDR3 DNA follows: TGTGCCAGCAGCTTAAGTCATAACTCCTACGAGCAGTACTTC.

This clonotype has just a few counts. This chain joins TRBV20-1 and TRBJ2-5, with D perhaps matching TRBD2 (5 bases). This CDR3 comprises 14 residues. V dropped 5 bases and J dropped 5 bases, with 18 bases sitting between them. Germline V gene lookup returns CDR1 DFQATT and CDR2 SNEGSKA (reference sequence). CDR3 sequence: CSASPAVRGETQYF. CDR3 nucleotide sequence: TGCAGTGCTTCCCCCGCGGTGAGAGGGGAGACCCAGTACTTC.

The chain has TRBV28 and TRBJ2-7; D is perhaps TRBD2 (6 bases). This CDR3 region has 13 residues. Trimming removed 7 bases at V and 5 bases at J, with 15 bases between. CDR1 and CDR2 from the germline V gene are MDHEN and SYDVKM. As DNA, the CDR3 is TGTGCCAGCACGGGGGACTTTATGGACGAGCAGTACTTC. Residues: CASTGDFMDEQYF. The whole variable domain, filled in from reference TRBV28 and TRBJ2-7, reads DVKVTQSSRYLVKRTGEKVFLECVQDMDHENMFWYRQDPGLGLRLIYFSYDVKMKEKGDIPEGYSVSREKKERFSLILESASTNQTSMYLCASTGDFMDEQYFGPGTRLTVT.

This sequence joins TRBV10-3 and TRBJ2-7; 11 nucleotides agree with TRBD2. This CDR3 comprises 14 residues. Losses at the gene ends were 6 bases for V and 5 bases for J; bases not matched to a gene: 6. Germline assignment: CDR1 ENHRY and CDR2 SYGVKD. The CDR3 loop reads CAISPGTSGDEQYF. The CDR3, as DNA: TGTGCCATCAGCCCCGGGACTAGCGGTGACGAGCAGTACTTC.

There are a few counts of this clonotype. V gene TRBV6-1 combines with J gene TRBJ2-7, with TRBD1 matching over 10 bases. V gave up 6 bases and J gave up 3 bases; unmatched junction bases: 2. The CDR3 runs 13 residues. Germline CDR1 MNHNS, CDR2 SASEGT. The CDR3 nucleotides are TGTGCCAGCAGGACAGGGGGCAGCTACGAGCAGTACTTC. Translation gives CASRTGGSYEQYF.